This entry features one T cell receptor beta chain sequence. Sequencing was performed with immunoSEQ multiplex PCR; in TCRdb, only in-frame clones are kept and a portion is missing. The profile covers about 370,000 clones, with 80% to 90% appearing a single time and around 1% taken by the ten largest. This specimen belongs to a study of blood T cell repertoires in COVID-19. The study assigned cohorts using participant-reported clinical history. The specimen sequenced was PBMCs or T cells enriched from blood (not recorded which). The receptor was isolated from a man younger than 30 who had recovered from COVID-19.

The CDR3 loop reads CASSQPGTGVLHF. The CDR3 nucleotides read TGTGCCAGCAGTCAACCCGGGACAGGGGTTTTGCATTTT. The chain has TRBV6-2 or TRBV6-3 and TRBJ1-5; 10 bases map to TRBD1. Trimming at V came to 5 bases and at J to 15 bases, leaving 10 bases not matched to a gene. Germline V gives CDR1 MNHEY, CDR2 SVGEGT. The CDR3 consists of 13 residues.